Presented here are 16 T cell receptor beta chains from one specimen sequenced in a study of blood T cells in healthy people across ages. The use of a sample-barcoded 5' primer and a J-beta primer mix characterized a second PCR of roughly 7 to 11 cycles. MiXCR, applied by TCRdb to the 5' RACE reads, yields one record per CDR3 protein. The sample lists around 800,000 distinct CDR3 sequences; approximately 67% were seen once. The specimen sequenced was blood. The receptors derive from a man aged 25-40 years in good health.

The V call is TRBV10-3, the J call TRBJ1-1, with 7 bases matching TRBD1. This CDR3 is built from 18 residues. Trimming at V came to 5 bases and at J to 0 bases, leaving 15 bases not matched to a gene. From germline, CDR1 is ENHRY and CDR2 SYGVKD. CDR3 region: CAISTHRGGQPMNTEAFF. As DNA, the CDR3 is TGTGCCATCAGTACACACCGGGGGGGACAGCCAATGAACACTGAAGCTTTCTTT.

The genes are TRBV12-3 or TRBV12-4 and TRBJ2-1, with 15 bases matching TRBD2. CDR3 length equals 18 residues. V was clipped by 5 bases and J by 0 bases; unmatched bases: 5. The CDR3, as DNA: TGTGCCAGCAGTCCGGGGACTAGCGGGGGGAGCTCCTACAATGAGCAGTTCTTC. This sequence encodes CASSPGTSGGSSYNEQFF.

This clonotype was counted a few times. This chain uses TRBV4-1 with TRBJ2-7; 12 positions match TRBD2. The CDR3 length is 16 residues. With V trimmed by 0 bases and J by 3 bases, 3 bases remained unmatched. The germline V gene encodes CDR1 MGHRA and CDR2 YSYEKL. This CDR3 is CASSQDRLAGVYEQYF. The CDR3 nucleotides are TGCGCCAGCAGCCAAGATCGACTAGCGGGGGTCTACGAGCAGTACTTC.

The chain recombines TRBV28 with TRBJ1-5, with a possible D match to TRBD1 (5 bases). With 6 bases removed from V and 3 bases from J, the gap between germline ends came to 12 bases. The CDR3 has 14 amino acids. The V gene's germline CDR1 is MDHEN and CDR2 SYDVKM. CDR3 nucleotide sequence: TGTGCCAGCAGGGAAGGGGTAGTCAATCAGCCCCAGCATTTT. This codes for CASREGVVNQPQHF.

This clonotype showed up just once. The CDR3 reads CASSIPGLAFNEQFF. The CDR3 DNA is TGTGCCAGCAGCATCCCGGGACTAGCGTTCAATGAGCAGTTCTTC. The V and J genes are TRBV12-3 or TRBV12-4 and TRBJ2-1; 10 bases line up with TRBD2. The CDR3 has 15 amino acids. Trimming at V came to 6 bases and at J to 6 bases, leaving 8 bases not matched to a gene.

The chain uses TRBV9 and TRBJ2-7; D unclear. CDR1 is SGDLS and CDR2 is YYNGEE in the germline V gene. Trimming removed 4 bases from V and 0 bases from J, with 14 bases in between. CDR3 length: 15 amino acids. CDR3 residues: CASSPRFLPSYEQYF. The CDR3, as DNA: TGTGCCAGCAGCCCCCGTTTTTTGCCCTCCTACGAGCAGTACTTC.

The rearrangement joins TRBV9 to TRBJ2-5; 9 nucleotides match TRBD2. The CDR3 is 14 residues long. Germline V gene lookup returns CDR1 SGDLS and CDR2 YYNGEE. With 2 bases clipped from V and 6 bases from J, the junction kept 5 bases outside the gene matches. The CDR3 DNA follows: TGTGCCAGCAGCGTGGGGACTAGCTCTAAGACCCAGTACTTC. This gives the protein CASSVGTSSKTQYF.

This chain joins TRBV6-5 and TRBJ2-5; possible D gene TRBD1, 6 bases. The V end was cut by 7 bases, the J end by 11 bases, with 23 bases between. The CDR3 runs 14 residues. Germline lookup yields CDR1 MNHEY and CDR2 SVGAGI. As DNA, the CDR3 is TGTGCCAGCATCCAACAGGGTTTCCAGGGAGAGCAGTACTTC. It encodes CASIQQGFQGEQYF.

This chain links TRBV6-2 or TRBV6-3 with TRBJ1-5, with D tentatively TRBD1 (6 bases). This CDR3 region has 13 residues. Deletions cut 10 bases from V and 2 bases from J, with 12 bases between. Germline CDR1 and CDR2: MNHEY and SVGEGT. CDR3 region: CATRDTGNQPQHF. In DNA, the CDR3 is TGTGCCACTCGGGACACGGGCAATCAGCCCCAGCATTTT.

V usage is TRBV20-1 and J usage is TRBJ2-7; unclear D gene. Germline V CDR1 and CDR2: DFQATT, SNEGSKA (reference sequence). This CDR3 spans 11 amino acids. With 7 bases removed from V and 3 bases from J, the gap between germline ends came to 10 bases. Here the CDR3 DNA reads TGCAGTGGAGAGGAGAACTACGAGCAGTACTTC. Amino acids: CSGEENYEQYF.

This clonotype came up a few times. This may come from a read error, since a much larger clone is one base off. The V and J genes are TRBV7-9 and TRBJ1-2, with a possible D match to TRBD1 (5 bases). V was pared by 3 bases and J by 0 bases, with 14 bases between. The CDR3 runs to 16 residues. In germline, CDR1 is SEHNR, CDR2 FQNEAQ (reference sequence). The CDR3 sequence is CASSFPPTGPNYGYTF. Written as DNA, the CDR3 is TGTGCCAGCAGCTTTCCTCCCACAGGCCCTAACTATGGCTACACCTTC.

This chain connects TRBV28 to TRBJ2-7, with 9 nucleotides matching TRBD2. Looked up from germline, CDR1 is MDHEN and CDR2 is SYDVKM. After removal of 3 bases from V and 4 bases from J, the junction contained 10 bases not matched to a gene. There are 16 residues in the CDR3. CDR3 nucleotide sequence: TGTGCCAGCAGTTTCTCGGTTAGTAGCGGGGGTTACGAGCAGTACTTC. Its translation: CASSFSVSSGGYEQYF.

This rearrangement joins TRBV9 to TRBJ2-7, with D possibly being TRBD2 (5 bases). V gave up 0 bases and J gave up 7 bases, with 11 bases separating them. In germline, CDR1 is SGDLS, CDR2 YYNGEE. This CDR3 contains 13 residues. The CDR3 is CASSVEEDGEQYF. CDR3 bases: TGTGCCAGCAGCGTAGAGGAGGATGGGGAGCAGTACTTC.

The chain links TRBV29-1 to TRBJ2-1, with 13 bases fitting TRBD2. The germline V gene has CDR1 SQVTM and CDR2 ANQGSEA. J lost 3 bases, V lost 2 bases, and 4 bases had no gene match. There are 16 residues in the CDR3. The CDR3 nucleotides are TGCAGCGTTGAACTGTGGACTAGCGGGAGCTACAATGAGCAGTTCTTC. Its translation: CSVELWTSGSYNEQFF.

The V gene is TRBV12-3 or TRBV12-4, the J gene TRBJ2-3; D possibly uses TRBD1 or TRBD2 (5 bases each). CDR3 length equals 15 residues. V shed 3 bases and J shed 0 bases, with 10 bases lying between them. In nucleotides, the CDR3 is TGTGCCAGCAGTTTTACACGGGACAGCACAGATACGCAGTATTTT. Amino acids: CASSFTRDSTDTQYF.

The chain joins TRBV28 to TRBJ1-2; weak D call: TRBD1 (6 bases). CDR1 is MDHEN and CDR2 is SYDVKM in the germline V gene. Trimming took 5 bases from V and 8 from J, leaving 21 bases between them. This CDR3 contains 15 residues. CDR3 DNA: TGTGCCAGCAGTCCCAGCTGGGGGCCCTCTATCGGCTACACCTTC. Translating gives CASSPSWGPSIGYTF.